The 17 T cell receptor beta chains presented below share a single source sample, sequenced in a study of T cells in Graves' hyperthyroidism and ophthalmopathy. It was RNA transcripts that yielded the amplified TCR beta CDR3 regions. The TCR CDR3 was amplified in a first-round RT-PCR using the HTBI primer set. In TCRdb, the multiplex PCR reads were re-called with MiXCR into one record per CDR3 protein. The sample has roughly 750,000 distinct CDR3 sequences; around 15% are singletons. Sample: blood. These receptor sequences come from a man aged 18 to 30 with Graves' hyperthyroidism.

This clonotype was observed many times. The V gene is TRBV4-1, the J gene TRBJ2-1; no clear D gene. Trimming took off 1 base at V and 1 base at J, with 8 bases between the two ends. Per the germline V gene, CDR1 is MGHRA and CDR2 is YSYEKL. The CDR3 runs 15 residues. CDR3: CASSQVGTSYNEQFF. The CDR3 DNA reads TGCGCCAGCAGCCAAGTAGGTACTTCCTACAATGAGCAGTTCTTC.

This rearrangement joins TRBV19 to TRBJ1-1; the match to TRBD1 covers 8 bases. V shed 5 bases and J 5 bases; nucleotides not matched to a gene: 10. Looked up from germline, CDR1 is LNHDA and CDR2 is SQIVND (reference sequence). This CDR3 region has 15 residues. CDR3 amino acids: CASSPHRTGWTEAFF. In DNA, the CDR3 is TGTGCCAGTAGTCCCCACAGGACAGGGTGGACTGAAGCTTTCTTT. The full variable domain, completed using reference TRBV19 and TRBJ1-1, is DGGITQSPKYLFRKEGQNVTLSCEQNLNHDAMYWYRQDPGQGLRLIYYSQIVNDFQKGDIAEGYSVSREKKESFPLTVTSAQKNPTAFYLCASSPHRTGWTEAFFGQGTRLTVV.

A few counts support this clonotype. No conserved phenylalanine or tryptophan ends this CDR3, so it is likely a read error. This sequence joins TRBV6-1 and TRBJ1-5; TRBD1 agrees at 10 bases. This CDR3 contains 18 residues. V trimming: 3 bases; J trimming: 6 bases; junction bases outside the gene matches: 14. Germline CDR1 reads MNHNS; CDR2 reads SASEGT. CDR3 amino acids: CASSDWTGGDWRGQPQHL. CDR3 DNA: TGTGCCAGCAGTGATTGGACAGGGGGTGACTGGCGAGGTCAGCCCCAGCATCTT.

This clonotype was observed a handful of times. The V call is TRBV5-5, the J call TRBJ2-7; no firm D call. V was shortened by 0 bases and J by 2 bases, with 12 bases between the two germline ends. CDR1 and CDR2 (germline): SGHKS, YYEKEE (reference sequence). The CDR3 covers 15 residues. The CDR3 reads CASSLGQGQPYEQYF. CDR3 bases: TGTGCCAGCAGCTTGGGTCAAGGGCAGCCCTACGAGCAGTACTTC.

The rearrangement joins TRBV7-8 to TRBJ2-7; D is perhaps TRBD1 (5 bases). The CDR3 length is 16 residues. CDR1 and CDR2 from the germline V gene are SGHVS and FQNEAQ. Trimming took off 5 bases at V and 0 bases at J, with 17 bases between the two ends. The CDR3 spells CASSPVTGISSYEQYF. Written as DNA, the CDR3 is TGTGCCAGCAGCCCCGTTACAGGTATAAGCTCCTACGAGCAGTACTTC.

J is TRBJ2-5 and V is TRBV6-5; TRBD1 might be the D (5 bases). There are 13 residues in the CDR3. Trimming took 2 bases from V and 4 from J, leaving 8 bases between them. Germline CDR1 reads MNHEY; CDR2 reads SVGAGI. The CDR3 reads CASSYGAPETQYF. The CDR3 nucleotides are TGTGCCAGCAGTTACGGGGCCCCAGAGACCCAGTACTTC.

This clonotype was detected ten times or more. The chain links TRBV12-3 or TRBV12-4 to TRBJ2-6; no firm D call. This CDR3 is built from 13 residues. Trimming stripped 3 bases from V and 0 bases from J, with 0 bases between. CDR3 sequence: CASSFSGANVLTF. The CDR3 DNA is TGTGCCAGCAGTTTCTCTGGGGCCAACGTCCTGACTTTC.

The rearrangement links TRBV3-1 to TRBJ2-1; possible D gene TRBD2, 5 bases. The CDR3 totals 14 residues. Germline V gene sequence: CDR1 LGHDT, CDR2 YNNKEL (reference sequence). Trimming removed 1 base from V and 3 bases from J, with 7 bases in between. In DNA form, the CDR3 reads TGTGCCAGCAGCCAAGGGAGGCTCTACAATGAGCAGTTCTTC. Encoded protein: CASSQGRLYNEQFF.

The chain carries TRBV27 and TRBJ2-1, with 8 bases identical to TRBD2. CDR3 length equals 14 residues. Germline V lookup: CDR1 MNHEY, CDR2 SMNVEV (reference sequence). V shed 5 bases and J 10 bases; nucleotides not matched to a gene: 10. CDR3: CASSDYGRAGEQFF. CDR3 in DNA: TGTGCCAGCAGTGATTACGGGAGGGCCGGCGAGCAGTTCTTC.

In this sample, this clonotype turned up a few times. The chain carries TRBV20-1 and TRBJ1-2; 9 bases line up with TRBD1. Germline-derived CDR1 and CDR2 are DFQATT and SNEGSKA (reference sequence). V trimming: 5 bases; J trimming: 5 bases; junction bases outside the gene matches: 6. The CDR3 totals 13 residues. For the CDR3, the DNA is TGCAGTGCTGGGACAGGGTCCTGGTATGGCTACACCTTC. Amino acids: CSAGTGSWYGYTF.

This clonotype turned up a few times. CDR3: CASSLGYRGRPGNTIYF. The CDR3 DNA reads TGTGCCAGCAGCTTAGGCTATAGGGGCCGTCCTGGAAACACCATATATTTT. The chain employs TRBV7-2 and TRBJ1-3, with D possibly TRBD1 on 5 matching bases. The V end was cut by 1 base, the J end by 2 bases, with 15 bases between. This CDR3 has 17 amino acids. From germline, CDR1 is SGHTA and CDR2 FQGNSA.

This clonotype turned up a few times. The V call is TRBV29-1, the J call TRBJ2-6; possibly TRBD2 for D (5 bases). Trimming pared 4 bases from V and 2 bases from J, leaving 15 bases between. The CDR3 totals 16 residues. Germline V CDR1 and CDR2: SQVTM, ANQGSEA. CDR3 coding DNA: TGCAGCGTTGGCGACCCGAGGGTCCCTGGGGCCAACGTCCTGACTTTC. Encoded protein: CSVGDPRVPGANVLTF.

This clonotype occurred many times. The rearrangement uses TRBV20-1 and TRBJ2-7; possible D gene TRBD2, 6 bases. V dropped 0 bases and J dropped 6 bases, with 15 bases sitting between them. Germline CDR1 DFQATT, CDR2 SNEGSKA (reference sequence). This CDR3 contains 14 residues. DNA of the CDR3: TGCAGTGCTAGAGATGGGGGGAGTAGAGGCGAGCAGTACTTC. Encoded protein: CSARDGGSRGEQYF.

This rearrangement joins TRBV7-2 to TRBJ2-3; weak D call: TRBD2 (6 bases). The CDR3 consists of 15 residues. Germline lookup yields CDR1 SGHTA and CDR2 FQGNSA. V was shortened by 5 bases and J by 0 bases, with 12 bases between the two germline ends. CDR3 residues: CASSIMAGSTDTQYF. The CDR3 nucleotides are TGTGCCAGCAGCATAATGGCGGGGAGCACAGATACGCAGTATTTT.

V gene TRBV28 combines with J gene TRBJ2-7, with 7 bases identical to TRBD2. The V gene's germline CDR1 is MDHEN and CDR2 SYDVKM. The CDR3 spans 14 residues. The V gene end was trimmed by 8 bases and the J gene end by 3 bases; junction bases not matched to a gene: 10. The chain's CDR3 is CASSEPSGDYEQYF. In DNA form, the CDR3 reads TGTGCCAGCTCGGAGCCTAGCGGAGACTACGAGCAGTACTTC.

For this clonotype: A read error may explain this, as a much larger clone is one base away. The chain has TRBV7-3 and TRBJ2-1; D possibly corresponds to TRBD2 (6 bases). This CDR3 has 13 residues. Trimming removed 2 bases at V and 6 bases at J, with 8 bases between. Germline V gene sequence: CDR1 SGHTA, CDR2 FQGTGA. In DNA, the CDR3 is TGTGCCAGCAGCTTACTCGGGAGCAATGAGCAGTTCTTC. Translated: CASSLLGSNEQFF.

This clonotype was detected many times. The chain uses TRBV2 and TRBJ1-1; 8 nucleotides line up with TRBD1. The CDR3 consists of 14 residues. The germline gives CDR1 SNHLY, CDR2 FYNNEI. The J segment lost 5 bases and the V segment lost 6 bases, leaving 8 bases of the junction unmatched. This chain's CDR3 is CASRTGTGWTEAFF. The DNA for the CDR3 is TGTGCCAGCAGGACCGGGACAGGCTGGACTGAAGCTTTCTTT.